This T cell receptor (beta chain) was recorded in a study of CD8+CD57+ T cells in acquired aplastic anemia (dated by TCRdb to 2016 to 2019). About the full investigation: On average, sorted CD4+ and CD8+ cells yielded around 3.4 ug of extracted DNA, with a range of about 0.18 to 27.4 ug. For healthy donor samples, the average read count was about 9.9 million for CD4+ cells and 11 million to 14 million for CD8+ cells.

Results the study describes overall, beyond this receptor: Roughly 30 CD8+ CDR3 sequences were shared between patients and controls but appeared highly expressed in patients and within their immunodominant clones. Between patients and healthy controls, no significant difference in CD8+ Simpson's diversity was found (P=0.060).

Including the terminal cysteine and phenylalanine, the CDR3 comprises 14 residues. Only CDR3 DNA is held: 42 bases, read in frame from base 1. V drops 0 bases and J drops 7 bases, leaving 14 bases in between. Looking up the germline V gene yields CDR1 SGDLS and CDR2 YYNGEE. TCR beta VDJ combination and CDR3 sequence profiling used genomic DNA as the template. TCR repertoire sequencing was run on an Illumina HiSeq 2000. The paper's data handling went like this. Repertoire assessment relied on Simpson's diversity index, CDR3 size and DJ length profiles, and TRBV/TRBJ rearrangement plots. The most abundant DNA sequence in the deep sequencing data was taken as the immunodominant clone. CDR3 amino acid sequences were checked for sharing between subjects and were compared against published repertoires and the VDJdb database. TCRdb ran its own pipeline on the public reads, namely fastp trimming at Q25 and MiXCR clone calling, and kept in-frame beta chains. Here each entry gathers all rows of one CDR3 protein and keeps the most common genes and DNA. V and J calls and clone size were set by TCRdb, not the authors. For this sample the table gives approximately 170,000 distinct CDR3 sequences, of which 63% were detected only once. Of the sample, around 45% is held by the ten largest clones.

In the study, sorted CD4+ and CD8+ blood T cells from patients with severe aplastic anemia and from healthy subjects underwent deep sequencing of TCR repertoires. Ficoll-Paque density gradient centrifugation was used to isolate peripheral blood mononuclear cells. Before DNA extraction, CD4+ and CD8+ T cells were sorted by FACS or by magnetic beads. This clonotype was counted a single time. Its specific antigen is unknown. One base away there is no much larger clone; base qualities are not given. Weak support is all one read offers. The sequencing input was sorted CD4+, CD8+, or CD8+CD57+ T cells (not recorded which) from PBMCs. This clonotype originated in a human donor in good health. The chain uses TRBV9 and TRBJ2-7; no D gene call is confident. The nucleotide sequence reads as follows: TGTGCCAGCAGCGTAGGAACGACCGCTCGAGAGCAGTACTTC. The encoded protein is CASSVGTTAREQYF.